The 27 T cell receptor beta chains in this list originate from one sample, sequenced in a study of radiation and T cells in renal cell carcinoma. Time point noted: blood 2 weeks post-SBRT. Documented treatment: 15 Gy SBRT to primary tumor, nephrectomy 4 weeks later. Generated by immunoSEQ multiplex PCR, the TCRdb table keeps only in-frame clones and is missing some. The data contain fewer than 90,000 clones, about 86% of them singletons. Material: blood, obtained from a patient whose treatment included radiotherapy and nephrectomy. The receptors stem from a woman in her forties or fifties with renal cell carcinoma.

The CDR3 loop reads CASIPQGFSNQPQHF. DNA of the CDR3: TGTGCCAGCATACCACAGGGTTTTAGCAATCAGCCCCAGCATTTT. This chain uses TRBV6-1 with TRBJ1-5, with a tentative D call TRBD1 (6 bases). The CDR3 runs to 15 residues. Germline V gene data show CDR1 as MNHNS and CDR2 as SASEGT. Between the trimmed V and J ends, which lost 7 bases and 0 bases, there was a span of 13 bases.

The J gene is TRBJ1-1, the V gene TRBV5-4; D uncertain. V shed 10 bases and J shed 0 bases, with 16 bases lying between them. The CDR3 totals 14 residues. CDR1 is SGHNT, CDR2 YYREEE, per germline (reference sequence). The CDR3 here is CASSRVDMNTEAFF. CDR3 sequence (DNA): TGTGCCTCAAGTCGGGTAGACATGAACACTGAAGCTTTCTTT.

This clone was observed once. The rearrangement uses TRBV7-2 and TRBJ2-4; either TRBD1 or TRBD2 may supply D (5 bases each). Trimming cost V 5 bases and J 1 base, with 12 bases left between them. CDR3 length: 15 amino acids. Germline CDR1 SGHTA, CDR2 FQGNSA. CDR3 amino acids: CASSPGGGAKNIQYF. The CDR3 nucleotides are TGTGCCAGCAGCCCCGGTGGGGGTGCCAAAAACATTCAGTACTTC. The full variable domain, with the rest looked up from reference TRBV7-2 and TRBJ2-4, is GAGVSQSPSNKVTEKGKDVELRCDPISGHTALYWYRQSLGQGLEFLIYFQGNSAPDKSGLPSDRFSAERTGGSVSTLTIQRTQQEDSAVYLCASSPGGGAKNIQYFGAGTRLSVL.

The chain employs TRBV7-2 and TRBJ2-7; 8 nucleotides agree with TRBD2. Unmatched junction bases numbered 12, after V lost 4 bases and J lost 7 bases. The CDR3 has 15 residues. In germline, CDR1 is SGHTA, CDR2 FQGNSA. The CDR3 sequence is CASSSVVLAVKEQYF. CDR3 in DNA: TGTGCCAGCAGCTCCGTGGTACTAGCGGTTAAAGAGCAGTACTTC.

This clone was counted a few times. The gene calls are TRBV6-5 and TRBJ1-4; TRBD1 agrees at 7 bases. V shed 8 bases, J shed 2 bases, and the junction held 5 bases outside the gene matches. Germline V gene sequence: CDR1 MNHEY, CDR2 SVGAGI. CDR3 size: 14 residues. The CDR3 loop is CASRDSATNEKLFF. The CDR3 bases are TGTGCCAGCCGGGACAGCGCCACTAATGAAAAACTGTTTTTT.

The chain carries TRBV19 and TRBJ2-7, with D maybe TRBD1 (5 bases). The V gene lost 5 bases and the J gene lost 5 bases, with 16 bases spanning the gap. The CDR3 contains 14 residues. The germline V gene has CDR1 LNHDA and CDR2 SQIVND (reference sequence). The CDR3 sequence is CASSGDPGRHEQYF. For the CDR3, the DNA is TGTGCCAGTAGTGGAGACCCAGGGCGCCACGAGCAGTACTTC.

V usage is TRBV7-2 and J usage is TRBJ2-3, with D maybe TRBD2 (7 bases). CDR1 is SGHTA and CDR2 is FQGNSA in the germline V gene. This CDR3 comprises 16 residues. V gave up 1 base and J gave up 6 bases, with 17 bases separating them. Here the CDR3 DNA reads TGTGCCAGCAGCTTAGTCGCGGGGGCGGTCCGTGATACGCAGTATTTT. Its translation: CASSLVAGAVRDTQYF.

This clone occurred a few times. The CDR3 spells CASSLGGGEQFF. The CDR3 coding sequence is TGTGCCAGCAGCTTAGGAGGGGGTGAGCAGTTCTTC. The chain recombines TRBV7-3 with TRBJ2-1; D may match TRBD1 or TRBD2 (6 bases each). Germline CDR1 SGHTA, CDR2 FQGTGA. The CDR3 has 12 residues. V shed 2 bases and J shed 9 bases, with 8 bases lying between them.

This clone was observed a few times. The V and J genes are TRBV27 and TRBJ2-4; D possibly corresponds to TRBD2 (5 bases). Deletions cut 2 bases from V and 0 bases from J, with 11 bases between. The CDR3 runs to 16 residues. CDR1 is MNHEY and CDR2 is SMNVEV in the germline V gene (reference sequence). As DNA, the CDR3 is TGTGCCAGCAGTTTACGGTGGGAGCTAGCCAAAAACATTCAGTACTTC. Translated: CASSLRWELAKNIQYF.

The chain recombines TRBV7-3 with TRBJ2-1; weak D call: TRBD1 (5 bases). Germline V lookup: CDR1 SGHTA, CDR2 FQGTGA. This CDR3 is built from 16 residues. Trimming took 0 bases from V and 2 from J, leaving 11 bases between them. In nucleotides, the CDR3 is TGTGCCAGCAGCTTAACGGCGACAGTACCCTACAATGAGCAGTTCTTC. Translated, it gives CASSLTATVPYNEQFF.

V and J are TRBV18 and TRBJ1-3; tentative D call: TRBD1 (5 bases). Looked up from germline, CDR1 is KGHSH and CDR2 is LQKENI. V was pared by 3 bases and J by 4 bases, with 19 bases between. This CDR3 contains 17 residues. CDR3 sequence reads: CASSPDGPGRSGNTIYF. CDR3 DNA: TGTGCCAGCTCACCTGATGGTCCAGGGAGATCAGGAAACACCATATATTTT.

The V and J genes are TRBV5-1 and TRBJ2-2, with TRBD1 identical over 7 bases. This CDR3 comprises 13 residues. Germline V lookup: CDR1 SGHRS, CDR2 YFSETQ. The J segment lost 5 bases and the V segment lost 4 bases, leaving 2 bases of the junction unmatched. CDR3 sequence: CASSETGTGELFF. Here the CDR3 DNA reads TGCGCCAGCAGCGAGACAGGGACCGGGGAGCTGTTTTTT.

This clone was observed a single time. CDR3 DNA sequence: TGTGCCAGCAGTTATAGCGTGGCCGGGGAGCTGTTTTTT. Translated: CASSYSVAGELFF. The chain joins TRBV27 to TRBJ2-2; tentative D call: TRBD2 (5 bases). Per the germline V gene, CDR1 is MNHEY and CDR2 is SMNVEV (reference sequence). The CDR3 has 13 amino acids. Trimming took 4 bases from V and 6 from J, leaving 9 bases between them.

The gene calls are TRBV19 and TRBJ1-1; no clear D. The CDR3 consists of 13 residues. CDR1 is LNHDA and CDR2 is SQIVND in the germline V gene (reference sequence). V was shortened by 3 bases and J by 6 bases, with 11 bases between the two germline ends. The CDR3 region is CASSMEGFAEAFF. DNA for the CDR3: TGTGCCAGTAGTATGGAAGGGTTCGCTGAAGCTTTCTTT.

This sequence joins TRBV10-3 and TRBJ1-5; D unresolved. CDR1 ENHRY and CDR2 SYGVKD come from the germline V gene. This CDR3 is 11 amino acids long. Trimming cost V 6 bases and J 8 bases, with 8 bases left between them. Written as DNA, the CDR3 is TGTGCCATCAGGGAAGATGAGCCCCAGCATTTT. Its protein is CAIREDEPQHF.

This chain uses TRBV2 with TRBJ1-2; unclear D gene. The CDR3 has 13 amino acids. Trimming cost V 7 bases and J 2 bases, with 11 bases left between them. The germline gives CDR1 SNHLY, CDR2 FYNNEI. In nucleotides, the CDR3 is TGTGCCAGCAACCGACTGATAAACTATGGCTACACCTTC. It encodes CASNRLINYGYTF.

DNA for the CDR3: TGTGCCAGCAGTAGGGACAGCTATCAGCCCCAGCATTTT. It codes for CASSRDSYQPQHF. The genes are TRBV6-6 and TRBJ1-5; 7 nucleotides line up with TRBD1. Germline lookup yields CDR1 MNHNY and CDR2 SVGAGI (reference sequence). CDR3 length: 13 amino acids. With 5 bases clipped from V and 5 bases from J, the junction kept 3 bases outside the gene matches.

The rearrangement joins TRBV5-5 to TRBJ1-5; the D gene is possibly TRBD1 (6 bases). The CDR3 length is 16 residues. Between the trimmed V and J ends, which lost 2 bases and 1 base, there was a span of 13 bases. Germline CDR1 reads SGHKS; CDR2 reads YYEKEE (reference sequence). CDR3 bases: TGTGCCAGCAGCTTTGACAGGATAAGGAGCAATCAGCCCCAGCATTTT. It encodes CASSFDRIRSNQPQHF. Complete variable domain (other parts from reference TRBV5-5 and TRBJ1-5): DAGVTQSPTHLIKTRGQQVTLRCSPISGHKSVSWYQQVLGQGPQFIFQYYEKEERGRGNFPDRFSARQFPNYSSELNVNALLLGDSALYLCASSFDRIRSNQPQHFGDGTRLSIL.

The chain is built from TRBV29-1 and TRBJ1-5; D is ambiguous. Germline CDR1 SQVTM, CDR2 ANQGSEA. V dropped 6 bases and J dropped 1 base, with 13 bases sitting between them. There are 14 residues in the CDR3. CDR3: CSVSGGVSNQPQHF. CDR3 in DNA: TGCAGCGTCTCAGGTGGGGTAAGCAATCAGCCCCAGCATTTT.

V and J are TRBV2 and TRBJ2-3; D is unclear. V lost 4 bases and J lost 1, with 3 bases in between. This CDR3 is built from 12 residues. Germline CDR1 is SNHLY and CDR2 is FYNNEI. The CDR3 DNA is TGTGCCAGCAGTGTGGGCACAGATACGCAGTATTTT. Translation: CASSVGTDTQYF.

The chain combines TRBV7-2 with TRBJ1-2, with D possibly TRBD1 on 5 matching bases. CDR3 length equals 16 residues. V was pared by 2 bases and J by 0 bases, with 13 bases between. Germline CDR1 reads SGHTA; CDR2 reads FQGNSA. The CDR3 DNA reads TGTGCCAGCAGCTTAAGGCAGGGCAGGACTAACTATGGCTACACCTTC. Its translation: CASSLRQGRTNYGYTF.

The chain couples TRBV10-3 to TRBJ2-7; perhaps D is TRBD1 or TRBD2 (6 bases each). Germline CDR1 and CDR2: ENHRY and SYGVKD. V was clipped by 10 bases and J by 0 bases, with 16 bases between them. The length of the CDR3 is 14 residues. Here the CDR3 DNA reads TGTGCCACCGATGCGGGACACCCCTCCTACGAGCAGTACTTC. Protein product: CATDAGHPSYEQYF.

J is TRBJ2-1 and V is TRBV7-2; tentative D call: TRBD1 (6 bases). The ends were cut back, 3 bases at V and 0 bases at J, with 12 bases in the middle. Germline-derived CDR1 and CDR2 are SGHTA and FQGNSA. The CDR3 is made up of 16 amino acids. This chain's CDR3 is CASSFDADSSYNEQFF. The CDR3 DNA sequence: TGTGCCAGCAGCTTTGACGCGGACAGCTCCTACAATGAGCAGTTCTTC.

This clone has only one observation. The chain uses TRBV6-1 and TRBJ2-1; D could derive from TRBD1 or TRBD2 (5 bases each). V lost 4 bases to trimming and J lost 10 bases, with 11 bases between them. The germline V gene encodes CDR1 MNHNS and CDR2 SASEGT. This CDR3 comprises 12 residues. The CDR3 region has the DNA TGTGCCAGCAGTGCGAGGGGTGGAGAGCAGTTCTTC. This sequence encodes CASSARGGEQFF.

The V call is TRBV5-6, the J call TRBJ1-4, with D perhaps matching TRBD1 (6 bases). The germline CDR1 and CDR2 sequences are SGHDT and YYEEEE. Deletions cut 5 bases from V and 7 bases from J, with 12 bases between. The CDR3 has 13 amino acids. CDR3 bases: TGTGCCAGCAGGGGACATGGGAGTGAAAAACTGTTTTTT. Its protein product is CASRGHGSEKLFF.

This chain joins TRBV19 and TRBJ1-5; no clear D. This CDR3 region has 14 residues. Germline V gives CDR1 LNHDA, CDR2 SQIVND (reference sequence). The V gene lost 0 bases and the J gene lost 6 bases, with 9 bases spanning the gap. CDR3 bases: TGTGCCAGTAGTATAGAAACAGTGCGTCAGCCCCAGCATTTT. This sequence encodes CASSIETVRQPQHF. The full variable domain, its missing parts supplied by reference TRBV19 and TRBJ1-5, is DGGITQSPKYLFRKEGQNVTLSCEQNLNHDAMYWYRQDPGQGLRLIYYSQIVNDFQKGDIAEGYSVSREKKESFPLTVTSAQKNPTAFYLCASSIETVRQPQHFGDGTRLSIL.

This clone was counted once. The gene calls are TRBV6-6 and TRBJ1-4; D unresolved. CDR1 is MNHNY, CDR2 SVGAGI, per germline (reference sequence). The CDR3 extends over 13 amino acids. Trimming stripped 4 bases from V and 8 bases from J, with 11 bases between. The CDR3: CASSSTVGEKLFF. The CDR3 bases are TGTGCCAGCAGTTCAACGGTCGGGGAAAAACTGTTTTTT.